This T cell receptor beta chain emerged from a study of a mutant IDH1 vaccine in newly diagnosed glioma. This CDR3 region has 12 residues. V dropped 0 bases and J dropped 2 bases, with 1 base sitting between them. CDR1 is SGHTS, CDR2 YDEGEE, per germline. Assay used: immunoSEQ multiplex PCR; TCRdb lists only in-frame clones, some missing. The sample has over 40,000 clones; approximately 90% are singletons. In the case of this clone: What it binds is unknown.

General study findings and limits: Whatever changes occurred in top peripheral T cell clonotypes seemed unrelated to pseudoprogression.

The time point: week 35, safety follow-up. It was 300 ug of mutant IDH1 20-mer peptide that made up each vaccine dose, given with topical imiquimod. Material: PBMCs, obtained from a glioma patient whose treatment included an IDH1 peptide vaccine. This receptor was obtained from a man aged 40-55 years with glioma. This chain uses TRBV5-8 with TRBJ2-3, with D hard to call. The CDR3 loop is CASSLDTDTQYF. The CDR3 nucleotides are TGTGCCAGCAGCTTGGACACAGATACGCAGTATTTT.